This TCR beta chain comes out of a study of cytomegalovirus exposure and HLA in healthy donors. Findings and caveats of the study: Some TCR beta chains (about 180 of them) were listed as cytomegalovirus-associated. Being productive about 87% or about 30% of the time was typical of most TCR beta V segments in an earlier analysis. Some segments of the V type, notably TRBV6-2 and TRBV6-3, were excluded as indistinguishable.

The PCR employed 60 Vbeta primers together with 13 Jbeta primers. The assay was immunoSEQ multiplex PCR, and TCRdb's table has in-frame clones only and misses some. The data hold 120,000 or so clones, with about three quarters observed a single time. In regard to this clone: The antigen is not known.

The CDR3 totals 18 residues. V lost 5 bases, J lost 0 bases, and 13 bases stayed unmatched. Germline lookup yields CDR1 SEHNR and CDR2 FQNEAQ (reference sequence). This sequence was found in a female donor in good health and CMV-seronegative. J is TRBJ1-2 and V is TRBV7-9; 9 nucleotides line up with TRBD1. Specimen: PBMCs. CDR3 coding DNA: TGTGCCAGCAGCGGCCACCGGGACAGGGCGTCCGCTAACTATGGCTACACCTTC. This codes for CASSGHRDRASANYGYTF.